The subject of this entry is one TCR beta chain. As yet, its antigen is unknown. V lost 3 bases and J lost 5; bases outside the gene matches: 9. The germline gives CDR1 KGHSH, CDR2 LQKENI. This CDR3 is 15 amino acids long. This specimen comes from a study of OX40 agonist ivuxolimab in advanced cancers. Background on the study: Three patients got partial responses; one had hepatocellular carcinoma and two had cutaneous melanoma.

Overall study findings and caveats: Not determined was the antigen specificity of the expanded peripheral T cells.

Repertoires were generated with immunoSEQ multiplex PCR, while TCRdb's copy carries only in-frame clones and drops some. This sample has fewer than 85,000 clones, with approximately 78% found just once. This specimen was CD4+ or CD8+ T cells sorted from blood, taken in a trial of the OX40 agonist ivuxolimab. The sequence was obtained from an adult with an advanced solid tumor such as melanoma, head and neck, liver or kidney cancer. The chain uses TRBV18 and TRBJ2-5; 7 bases fit TRBD1. The CDR3 region has the DNA TGTGCCAGCTCACCCTTAAGACAGGGTGTTGAGACCCAGTACTTC. Translated: CASSPLRQGVETQYF.